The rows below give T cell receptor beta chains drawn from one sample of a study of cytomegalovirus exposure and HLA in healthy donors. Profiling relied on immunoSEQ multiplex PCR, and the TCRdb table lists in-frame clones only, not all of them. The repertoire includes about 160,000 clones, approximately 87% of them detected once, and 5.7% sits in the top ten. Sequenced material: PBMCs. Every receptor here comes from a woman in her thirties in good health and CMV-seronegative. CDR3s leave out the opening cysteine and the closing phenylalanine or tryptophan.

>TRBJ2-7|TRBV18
ASSPSRGPIEQY
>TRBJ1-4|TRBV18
ASSPGSNEKLF
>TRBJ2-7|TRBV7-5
ARSLAPGSHPTYEQY
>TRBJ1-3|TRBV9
ASSANRHGTIY
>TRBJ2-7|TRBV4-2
ASSQEDTYSYEQY
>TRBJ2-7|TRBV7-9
ASSIGGYEQY
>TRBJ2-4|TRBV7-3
ASSHGQGAKNIQY
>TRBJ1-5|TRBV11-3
ASSFPGQAQTHSNQPQH
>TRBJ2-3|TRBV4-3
ASSQVEGSTDTQY
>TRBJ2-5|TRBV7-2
ATRPSRYQETQY
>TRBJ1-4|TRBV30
AWRVGYDEKLF
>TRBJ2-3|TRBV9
ASTAGVRVTDTQY
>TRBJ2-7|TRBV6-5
ASSPWGTSVREQY
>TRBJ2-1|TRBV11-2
ASSSGQGREQF
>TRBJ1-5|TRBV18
ASSPLTGANQPQH
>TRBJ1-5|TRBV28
ASNSGAGSRQPQH
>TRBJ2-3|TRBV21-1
APRGGWVTDTQY
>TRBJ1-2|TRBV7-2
ASSLAYPRQGDYGYT
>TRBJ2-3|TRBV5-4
ASSLGGIRWDTQY
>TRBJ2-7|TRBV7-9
ASSPTEYEQY
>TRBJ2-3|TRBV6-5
ASRVGEGPGDTQY
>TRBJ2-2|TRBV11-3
ASSQGTSGSTRELF
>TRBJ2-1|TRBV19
ASSIGGRAGDEQF
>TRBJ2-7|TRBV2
ASSERQSRNEQY
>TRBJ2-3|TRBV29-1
SSRAGVSDTQY